A selection of T cell receptor beta chains follows, all from one sample in a study of TIL therapy for anti-PD-1-resistant metastatic lung cancer. Produced via immunoSEQ multiplex PCR; TCRdb's table is partial and in-frame only. The sample contains under 100,000 clones, roughly two thirds of which appear only once. Sequencing was performed on tumor tissue, taken at baseline. The receptors come from a person aged 25 to 85 with non-small cell lung cancer. The CDR3 runs from the conserved cysteine through the conserved F or W. D genes are given only for firm matches. Clone size is stated in some rows and not others, as once, few, many or a class when expanded.

clone_size | j_call | v_call | d_call | cdr3_nt | cdr3_aa
- | TRBJ1-4 | TRBV5-1 | - | TGCGCCAGCAGCTTAGGGGGTCAAACTAATGAAAAACTGTTTTTT | CASSLGGQTNEKLFF
many | TRBJ2-1 | TRBV4-3 | - | TGCGCCAGCAGCCTCCGGTGGCCTTACAATGAGCAGTTCTTC | CASSLRWPYNEQFF
- | TRBJ2-7 | TRBV5-4 | TRBD1 | TGTGCCAGCAGCCAGGGACAGGGGGGGGGCGAGCAGTACTTC | CASSQGQGGGEQYF
- | TRBJ1-1 | TRBV7-3 | TRBD1 | TGTGCCAGCAGCTTACGTTCATTAGGGACAGCGAACACTGAAGCTTTCTTT | CASSLRSLGTANTEAFF
- | TRBJ2-2 | TRBV19 | TRBD1 | TGTGCCAGTAGTATAGGCTGGGACAGGGGTCGCACCGGGGAGCTGTTTTTT | CASSIGWDRGRTGELFF
- | TRBJ2-5 | TRBV29-1 | - | TGCAGCGTGGACAGAGACCAAGAGACCCAGTACTTC | CSVDRDQETQYF
many | TRBJ2-2 | TRBV4-3 | - | TGCGCCAGCAGCCAAGCGTCCGGGAGTCAAACCGGGGAGCTGTTTTTT | CASSQASGSQTGELFF
- | TRBJ1-3 | TRBV7-2 | - | TGTGCCAGCAGCTTCGGAAGGGCTGATGGAAACTCTGGAAACACCATATATTTT | CASSFGRADGNSGNTIYF
- | TRBJ1-2 | TRBV29-1 | TRBD1 | TGCAGCGTTGAGAAGGGGGCGCGGGGCTACACCTTC | CSVEKGARGYTF
- | TRBJ1-2 | TRBV18 | - | TGTGCCAGCTCACCGGTTGAATCGTCCATCTATGGCTACACCTTC | CASSPVESSIYGYTF
few | TRBJ2-2 | TRBV7-9 | - | TGTGCCAGCAGCCTCCTAGCGACCAACACCGGGGAGCTGTTTTTT | CASSLLATNTGELFF
- | TRBJ1-5 | TRBV10-3 | - | TGTGCCATCAGTGGGGGATTCAATCAGCCCCAGCATTTT | CAISGGFNQPQHF
- | TRBJ1-3 | TRBV19 | - | TGTGCCAGTAGGACGCGGCACTTAAAGCGTGGAAACACCATATATTTT | CASRTRHLKRGNTIYF
- | TRBJ1-2 | TRBV27 | - | TGTGCCAGCAGTCGCTACAGCTCAGCTAACTATGGCTACACCTTC | CASSRYSSANYGYTF
- | TRBJ1-1 | TRBV5-1 | - | TGCGCCAGCAGCTTTTCCGAAAATAGGAACACTGAAGCTTTCTTT | CASSFSENRNTEAFF
- | TRBJ2-5 | TRBV27 | - | TGTGCCAGCATGGGATACCAAGAGACCCAGTACTTC | CASMGYQETQYF
- | TRBJ2-5 | TRBV5-1 | TRBD2 | TGCGCCAGCAGGCCCGGACTAGCGGGGGAGACCCAGTACTTC | CASRPGLAGETQYF
- | TRBJ2-7 | TRBV7-3 | - | TGTGCCAGCAGCTTAACAGGTTGGGGCTACGAGCAGTACTTC | CASSLTGWGYEQYF
few | TRBJ1-2 | TRBV29-1 | - | TGCAGCGCCCGGGACAAGGAGTACTATGGCTACACCTTC | CSARDKEYYGYTF
- | TRBJ1-2 | TRBV6-5 | TRBD1 | TGTGCCAGCAGTTATGACAGGGTGAGAGGCTACACCTTC | CASSYDRVRGYTF
medium-sized | TRBJ1-1 | TRBV2 | - | TGTGCCAGCAGGTACCAGGGCGGGTTAGCTGAAGCTTTCTTT | CASRYQGGLAEAFF
few | TRBJ2-2 | TRBV11-2 | - | TGTGCCAGCAGCTTATCGGGGGACGGGGAGCTGTTTTTT | CASSLSGDGELFF
- | TRBJ2-1 | TRBV9 | - | TGTGCCAGCAGCGTTGAGAGACCCAATGAGCAGTTCTTC | CASSVERPNEQFF
- | TRBJ1-5 | TRBV7-3 | - | TGTGCCAGCAGCCTACAGGGTGGCAATCAGCCCCAGCATTTT | CASSLQGGNQPQHF
- | TRBJ2-4 | TRBV2 | - | TGTGCCAGCGAGAGGGGGTACGCCAAAAACATTCAGTACTTC | CASERGYAKNIQYF
- | TRBJ2-2 | TRBV28 | - | TGTGCCAGCAGTTTACGGGTAAACACCGGGGAGCTGTTTTTT | CASSLRVNTGELFF
- | TRBJ2-1 | TRBV7-3 | TRBD2 | TGTGCCAGCAGCTTAGCGGGAGGCACCTACAATGAGCAGTTCTTC | CASSLAGGTYNEQFF